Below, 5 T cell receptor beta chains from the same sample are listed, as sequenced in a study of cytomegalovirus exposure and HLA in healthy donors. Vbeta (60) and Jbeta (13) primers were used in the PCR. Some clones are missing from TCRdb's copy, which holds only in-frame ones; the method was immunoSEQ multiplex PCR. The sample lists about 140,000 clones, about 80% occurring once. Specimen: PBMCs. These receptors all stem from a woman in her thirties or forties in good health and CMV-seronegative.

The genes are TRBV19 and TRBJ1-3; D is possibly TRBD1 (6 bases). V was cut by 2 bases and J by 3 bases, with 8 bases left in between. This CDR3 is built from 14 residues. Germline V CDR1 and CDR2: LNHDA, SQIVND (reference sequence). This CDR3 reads CASSIQGNGNTIYF. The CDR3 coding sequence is TGTGCCAGTAGTATACAGGGGAATGGAAACACCATATATTTT.

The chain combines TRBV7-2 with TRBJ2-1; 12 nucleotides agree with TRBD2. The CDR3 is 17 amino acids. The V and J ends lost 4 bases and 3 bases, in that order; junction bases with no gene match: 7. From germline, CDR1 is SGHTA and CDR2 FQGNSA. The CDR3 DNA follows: TGTGCCAGCAGCTCTGAACTAGCGGGAGGAAGCTACAATGAGCAGTTCTTC. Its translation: CASSSELAGGSYNEQFF.

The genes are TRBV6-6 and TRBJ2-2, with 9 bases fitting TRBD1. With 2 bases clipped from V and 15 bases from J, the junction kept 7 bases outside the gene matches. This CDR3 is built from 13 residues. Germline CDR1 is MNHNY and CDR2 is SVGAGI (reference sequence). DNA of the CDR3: TGTGCCAGCAGTTACCAGACAGGGGGTTTTTTGTTTTTT. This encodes CASSYQTGGFLFF.

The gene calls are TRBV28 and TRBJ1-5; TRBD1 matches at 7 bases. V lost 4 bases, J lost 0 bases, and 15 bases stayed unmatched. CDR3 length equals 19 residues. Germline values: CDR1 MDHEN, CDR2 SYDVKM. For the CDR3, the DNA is TGTGCCAGCAGTTCACTTCCGGGACAGCTGTTATATAGCAATCAGCCCCAGCATTTT. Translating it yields CASSSLPGQLLYSNQPQHF.

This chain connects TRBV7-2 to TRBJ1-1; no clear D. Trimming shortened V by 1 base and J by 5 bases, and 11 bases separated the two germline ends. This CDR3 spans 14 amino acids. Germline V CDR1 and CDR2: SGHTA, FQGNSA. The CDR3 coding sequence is TGTGCCAGCAGCTTAGTATCCCAGAATACTGAAGCTTTCTTT. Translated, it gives CASSLVSQNTEAFF.